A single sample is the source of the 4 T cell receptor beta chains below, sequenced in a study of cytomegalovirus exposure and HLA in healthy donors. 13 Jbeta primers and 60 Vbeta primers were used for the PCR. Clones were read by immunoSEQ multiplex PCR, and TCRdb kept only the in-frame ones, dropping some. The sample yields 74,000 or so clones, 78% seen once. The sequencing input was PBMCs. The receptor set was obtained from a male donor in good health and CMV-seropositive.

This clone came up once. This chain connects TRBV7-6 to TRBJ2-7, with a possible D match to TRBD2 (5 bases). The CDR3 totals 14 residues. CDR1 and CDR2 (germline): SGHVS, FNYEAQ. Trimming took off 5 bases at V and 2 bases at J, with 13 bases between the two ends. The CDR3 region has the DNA TGTGCCAGCAGCCCGGCAGCGGCGCCCTACGAGCAGTACTTC. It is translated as CASSPAAAPYEQYF.

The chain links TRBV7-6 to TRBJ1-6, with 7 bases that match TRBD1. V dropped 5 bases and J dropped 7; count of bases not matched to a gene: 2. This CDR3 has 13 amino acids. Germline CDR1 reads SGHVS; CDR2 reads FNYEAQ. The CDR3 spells CASSMTGNSPLHF. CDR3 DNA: TGTGCCAGCAGCATGACAGGGAATTCACCCCTCCACTTT.

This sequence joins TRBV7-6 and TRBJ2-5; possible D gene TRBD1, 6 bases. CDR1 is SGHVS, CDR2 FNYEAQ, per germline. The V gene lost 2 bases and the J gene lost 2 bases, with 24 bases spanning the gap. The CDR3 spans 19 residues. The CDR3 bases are TGTGCCAGCAGCTTACGGTCGGGTGCAGGGGTATTGGGACAAGAGACCCAGTACTTC. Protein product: CASSLRSGAGVLGQETQYF. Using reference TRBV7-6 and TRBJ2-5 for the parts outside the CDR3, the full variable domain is GAGVSQSPRYKVTKRGQDVALRCDPISGHVSLYWYRQALGQGPEFLTYFNYEAQQDKSGLPNDRFSAERPEGSISTLTIQRTEQRDSAMYRCASSLRSGAGVLGQETQYFGPGTRLLVL.

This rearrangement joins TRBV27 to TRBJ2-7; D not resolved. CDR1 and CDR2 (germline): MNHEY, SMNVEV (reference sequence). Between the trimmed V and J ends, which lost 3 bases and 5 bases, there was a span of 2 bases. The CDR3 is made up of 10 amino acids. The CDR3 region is CASSFNEQYF. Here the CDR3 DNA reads TGTGCCAGCAGTTTCAACGAGCAGTACTTC.